A single sample gave rise to the 20 T cell receptor beta chains below, sequenced in a study of CD8 T cells in Susac syndrome. The RNA, roughly 0.5 to 1 ug, was put through reverse transcription using random hexamers. One entry per CDR3 protein results from TCRdb running MiXCR on the immunoSEQ multiplex PCR reads. The sample carries roughly 110,000 distinct CDR3 sequences, less than 95% recorded once. The sample was CD8+ T cells from PBMCs. These receptors all come from a human donor with Susac syndrome.

The chain links TRBV9 to TRBJ2-6; tentative D call: TRBD2 (5 bases). Trimming took off 4 bases at V and 4 bases at J, with 12 bases between the two ends. From germline, CDR1 is SGDLS and CDR2 YYNGEE. CDR3 length equals 15 residues. The CDR3 here is CASSPGVTGANVLTF. In nucleotides, the CDR3 is TGTGCCAGCAGCCCCGGGGTGACCGGGGCCAACGTCCTGACTTTC.

The chain links TRBV29-1 to TRBJ2-2; D is uncertain. CDR1 SQVTM and CDR2 ANQGSEA come from the germline V gene. The CDR3 spans 13 residues. V lost 7 bases, J lost 3 bases, and 12 bases lay in between. The CDR3 DNA reads TGCAGCGCCGGACCGCAGGACACCGGGGAGCTGTTTTTT. It codes for CSAGPQDTGELFF.

The J gene is TRBJ2-6, the V gene TRBV4-3; D remains unclear. This CDR3 contains 16 residues. The germline V and J ends were trimmed by 0 bases and 0 bases, with 6 bases remaining between them. Germline V gene sequence: CDR1 LGHNA, CDR2 YSLEER. CDR3 nucleotide sequence: TGCGCCAGCAGCCAAGAAGAAGACTCTGGGGCCAACGTCCTGACTTTC. Translation: CASSQEEDSGANVLTF.

This clonotype showed up just once. The rearrangement uses TRBV7-9 and TRBJ2-3; D not certain. V lost 1 base to trimming and J lost 4 bases, with 9 bases between them. This CDR3 contains 14 residues. CDR1 is SEHNR and CDR2 is FQNEAQ in the germline V gene (reference sequence). The CDR3 here is CASSLGPIPDTQYF. CDR3 bases: TGTGCCAGCAGCTTAGGCCCGATCCCAGATACGCAGTATTTT.

The rearrangement joins TRBV29-1 to TRBJ1-4, with D uncertain. This CDR3 is built from 12 residues. V lost 8 bases and J 8 bases, leaving 15 bases between the germline ends. Germline assignment: CDR1 SQVTM and CDR2 ANQGSEA. The CDR3 region has the DNA TGCAGCCAAACAAGGGTAGGCGAAAAACTGTTTTTT. Encoded protein: CSQTRVGEKLFF.

The chain couples TRBV6-1 to TRBJ1-6; D unclear. The V gene's germline CDR1 is MNHNS and CDR2 SASEGT. The V gene lost 6 bases and the J gene lost 0 bases, with 12 bases spanning the gap. The CDR3 runs to 16 residues. CDR3 nucleotide sequence: TGTGCCAGCAGGCCCCTTGGGAGCTCCTATAATTCACCCCTCCACTTT. It translates to CASRPLGSSYNSPLHF.

The rearrangement uses TRBV4-3 and TRBJ2-7, with 8 bases identical to TRBD1. This CDR3 has 13 amino acids. CDR1 LGHNA and CDR2 YSLEER come from the germline V gene. Trimming at V came to 3 bases and at J to 6 bases, leaving 4 bases not matched to a gene. The CDR3 is CASSHATGGEQYF. Here the CDR3 DNA reads TGCGCCAGCAGCCACGCCACAGGGGGCGAGCAGTACTTC.

V gene TRBV9 combines with J gene TRBJ2-2; D not certain. Trimming pared 2 bases from V and 4 bases from J, leaving 6 bases between. Germline V gene sequence: CDR1 SGDLS, CDR2 YYNGEE. This CDR3 is built from 13 residues. CDR3 nucleotide sequence: TGTGCCAGCAGCGTGCATAGCACCGGGGAGCTGTTTTTT. As protein: CASSVHSTGELFF. Combining the CDR3 with reference TRBV9 and TRBJ2-2 gives the whole variable domain DSGVTQTPKHLITATGQRVTLRCSPRSGDLSVYWYQQSLDQGLQFLIQYYNGEERAKGNILERFSAQQFPDLHSELNLSSLELGDSALYFCASSVHSTGELFFGEGSRLTVL.

The chain links TRBV20-1 to TRBJ2-7; D remains ambiguous. CDR3 length equals 15 residues. The germline V gene encodes CDR1 DFQATT and CDR2 SNEGSKA (reference sequence). V lost 2 bases and J lost 3, with 17 bases in between. The CDR3 protein is CSARTSWGMNYEQYF. The CDR3 DNA reads TGCAGTGCTAGAACCTCGTGGGGAATGAACTACGAGCAGTACTTC.

The chain combines TRBV7-2 with TRBJ2-3, with no clear D. The CDR3 consists of 15 residues. Trimming stripped 1 base from V and 1 base from J, with 9 bases between. Germline V gene data show CDR1 as SGHTA and CDR2 as FQGNSA. As DNA, the CDR3 is TGTGCCAGCAGCTTAGGGGGTTGGGGCACAGATACGCAGTATTTT. Translating gives CASSLGGWGTDTQYF.

This clonotype was observed once. The V call is TRBV13, the J call TRBJ2-2, with D maybe TRBD2 (5 bases). This CDR3 comprises 12 residues. The V gene's germline CDR1 is PRHDT and CDR2 FYEKMQ (reference sequence). Trimming took 5 bases from V and 8 from J, leaving 9 bases between them. CDR3 residues: CASSTGGGELFF. The CDR3 DNA is TGTGCCAGCAGCACCGGAGGAGGGGAGCTGTTTTTT.

This rearrangement joins TRBV15 to TRBJ1-2; TRBD1 agrees at 9 bases. In germline, CDR1 is LNHNV, CDR2 YYDKDF (reference sequence). V lost 1 base, J lost 3 bases, and 6 bases stayed unmatched. This CDR3 has 16 amino acids. The CDR3 DNA reads as TGTGCCACCAGCAGAGGCTCAACAGGGGGCTACTATGGCTACACCTTC. Translating it yields CATSRGSTGGYYGYTF.

V and J are TRBV7-9 and TRBJ2-7; weak D call: TRBD1 (6 bases). Germline V CDR1 and CDR2: SEHNR, FQNEAQ (reference sequence). CDR3 length equals 17 residues. Between the trimmed V and J ends, which lost 2 bases and 0 bases, there was a span of 17 bases. The CDR3 coding sequence is TGTGCCAGCAGCTTACCCCCGACAGGCGATTCCTCCTACGAGCAGTACTTC. Its protein is CASSLPPTGDSSYEQYF. Complete variable domain (other parts from reference TRBV7-9 and TRBJ2-7): DTGVSQNPRHKITKRGQNVTFRCDPISEHNRLYWYRQTLGQGPEFLTYFQNEAQLEKSRLLSDRFSAERPKGSFSTLEIQRTEQGDSAMYLCASSLPPTGDSSYEQYFGPGTRLTVT.

The chain links TRBV6-4 to TRBJ2-3, with 9 bases fitting TRBD2. The CDR3 has 16 amino acids. Germline CDR1 MRHNA, CDR2 SNTAGT. V was clipped by 0 bases and J by 4 bases; unmatched bases: 5. CDR3 loop: CASSDSSSGAADTQYF. CDR3 nucleotide sequence: TGTGCCAGCAGTGACTCCTCTAGCGGGGCCGCAGATACGCAGTATTTT.

J is TRBJ2-6 and V is TRBV27, with D unclear. The V end was cut by 2 bases, the J end by 0 bases, with 2 bases between. CDR1 MNHEY and CDR2 SMNVEV come from the germline V gene (reference sequence). The CDR3 contains 14 residues. For the CDR3, the DNA is TGTGCCAGCAGTTTACACTCTGGGGCCAACGTCCTGACTTTC. It codes for CASSLHSGANVLTF.

This chain joins TRBV13 and TRBJ1-2; D unresolved. The CDR3 is 13 residues long. Germline-derived CDR1 and CDR2 are PRHDT and FYEKMQ (reference sequence). V was trimmed by 7 bases and J by 7 bases, leaving 16 bases between them. CDR3: CASTKPRGGGYTF. As DNA, the CDR3 is TGTGCCAGCACCAAACCTCGGGGTGGTGGCTACACCTTC.

The chain is built from TRBV10-3 and TRBJ2-3; D call uncertain. Germline CDR1 reads ENHRY; CDR2 reads SYGVKD. The CDR3 consists of 13 residues. V was shortened by 1 base and J by 6 bases, with 8 bases between the two germline ends. CDR3 protein: CAISELQRDTQYF. The CDR3 nucleotides read TGTGCCATCAGTGAGTTGCAAAGGGATACGCAGTATTTT.

The table lists this clonotype with a count of one. The rearrangement uses TRBV7-9 and TRBJ2-5; no firm D call. The ends were cut back, 4 bases at V and 2 bases at J, with 11 bases in the middle. This CDR3 contains 14 residues. Germline lookup yields CDR1 SEHNR and CDR2 FQNEAQ (reference sequence). The CDR3 nucleotides read TGTGCCAGCAGCTCCCCGCTAGAACAAGAGACCCAGTACTTC. Amino acid sequence: CASSSPLEQETQYF.

J is TRBJ2-7 and V is TRBV6-6; 9 bases agree with TRBD2. The germline CDR1 and CDR2 sequences are MNHNY and SVGAGI (reference sequence). The CDR3 has 13 amino acids. V lost 6 bases and J lost 3; bases outside the gene matches: 3. The CDR3 coding sequence is TGTGCCAGCAGCCAAGCGGGGGGCTACGAGCAGTACTTC. This translates into CASSQAGGYEQYF.

This clonotype came up once. The V and J genes are TRBV9 and TRBJ2-7; no definite D call. Between the trimmed V and J ends, which lost 0 bases and 2 bases, there was a span of 9 bases. Per the germline V gene, CDR1 is SGDLS and CDR2 is YYNGEE. The CDR3 is made up of 14 amino acids. This CDR3 is CASSVGTETYEQYF. The CDR3 DNA sequence: TGTGCCAGCAGCGTAGGGACGGAGACCTACGAGCAGTACTTC.